This T cell receptor beta chain was profiled in a study of T cell changes during pregnancy in multiple sclerosis. The assay was immunoSEQ multiplex PCR, and TCRdb's table has in-frame clones only and misses some. The top ten clones hold more than 5% of a sample with around 40,000 clones, 92% of them seen once. This TCR came from a female donor with multiple sclerosis, enrolled in a pregnancy study. The sample in question was CD8+ T cells from peripheral blood mononuclear cells, obtained in the third trimester of pregnancy.

The CDR3 DNA is TGTGCCAGCAGCCGATTCGGGACTAGCGGGGAAGAGACCCAGTACTTC. Its translation: CASSRFGTSGEETQYF. The chain couples TRBV13 to TRBJ2-5; 13 bases map to TRBD2. V was pared by 5 bases and J by 3 bases, with 6 bases of the junction left unmatched. CDR1 PRHDT and CDR2 FYEKMQ come from the germline V gene (reference sequence). This CDR3 is built from 16 residues.